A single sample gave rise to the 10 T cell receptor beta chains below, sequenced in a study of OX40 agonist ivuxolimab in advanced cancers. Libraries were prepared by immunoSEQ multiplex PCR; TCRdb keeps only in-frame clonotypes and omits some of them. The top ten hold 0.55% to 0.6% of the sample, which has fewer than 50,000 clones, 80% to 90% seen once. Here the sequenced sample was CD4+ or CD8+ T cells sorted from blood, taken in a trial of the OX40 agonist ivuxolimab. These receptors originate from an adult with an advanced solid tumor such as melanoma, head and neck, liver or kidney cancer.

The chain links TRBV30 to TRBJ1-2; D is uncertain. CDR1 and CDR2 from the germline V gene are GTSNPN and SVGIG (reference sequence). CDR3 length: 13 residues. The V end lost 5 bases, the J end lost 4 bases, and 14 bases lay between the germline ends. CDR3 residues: CAWGQSAGYGYTF. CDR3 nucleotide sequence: TGTGCCTGGGGTCAGTCGGCGGGCTATGGCTACACCTTC. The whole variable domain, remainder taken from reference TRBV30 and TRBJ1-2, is SQTIHQWPATLVQPVGSPLSLECTVEGTSNPNLYWYRQAAGRGLQLLFYSVGIGQISSEVPQNLSASRPQDRQFILSSKKLLLSDSGFYLCAWGQSAGYGYTFGSGTRLTVV.

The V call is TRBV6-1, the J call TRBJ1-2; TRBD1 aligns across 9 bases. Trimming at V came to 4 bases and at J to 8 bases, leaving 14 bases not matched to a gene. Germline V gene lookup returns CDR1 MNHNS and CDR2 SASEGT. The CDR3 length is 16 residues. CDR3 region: CASSALPGQGSQGYTF. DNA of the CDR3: TGTGCCAGCAGTGCTTTGCCGGGACAGGGATCGCAAGGCTACACCTTC.

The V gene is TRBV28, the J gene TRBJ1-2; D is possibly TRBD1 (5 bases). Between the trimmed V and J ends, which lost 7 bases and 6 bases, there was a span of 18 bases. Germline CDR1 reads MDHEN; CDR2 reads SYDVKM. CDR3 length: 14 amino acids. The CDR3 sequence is CASTPGTYPNGYTF. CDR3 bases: TGTGCCAGCACCCCCGGGACCTATCCCAATGGCTACACCTTC.

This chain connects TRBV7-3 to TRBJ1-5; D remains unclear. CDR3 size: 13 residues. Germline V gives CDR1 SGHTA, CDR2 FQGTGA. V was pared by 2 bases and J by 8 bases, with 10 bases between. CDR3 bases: TGTGCCAGCAGCTTAGGTATATGGGAGCCCCAGCATTTT. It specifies CASSLGIWEPQHF.

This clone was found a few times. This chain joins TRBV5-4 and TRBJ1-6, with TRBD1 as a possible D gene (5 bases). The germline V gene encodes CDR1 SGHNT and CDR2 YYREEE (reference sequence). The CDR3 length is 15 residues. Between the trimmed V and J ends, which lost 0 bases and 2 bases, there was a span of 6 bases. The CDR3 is CASSLGRAYNSPLHF. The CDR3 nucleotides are TGTGCCAGCAGCTTGGGCAGGGCCTATAATTCACCCCTCCACTTT.

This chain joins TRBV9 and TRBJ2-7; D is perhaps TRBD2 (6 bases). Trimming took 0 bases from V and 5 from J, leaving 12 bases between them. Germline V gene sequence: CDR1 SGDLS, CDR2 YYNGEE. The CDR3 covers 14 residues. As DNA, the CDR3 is TGTGCCAGCAGCGTAGGTTCCGGAGGGGACGAGCAGTACTTC. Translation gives CASSVGSGGDEQYF.

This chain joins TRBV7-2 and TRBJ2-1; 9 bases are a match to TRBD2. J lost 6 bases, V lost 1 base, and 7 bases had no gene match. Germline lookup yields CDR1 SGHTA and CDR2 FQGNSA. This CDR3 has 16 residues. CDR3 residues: CASSLGGGGAGNEQFF. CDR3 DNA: TGTGCCAGCAGCTTAGGGGGCGGGGGGGCTGGCAATGAGCAGTTCTTC.

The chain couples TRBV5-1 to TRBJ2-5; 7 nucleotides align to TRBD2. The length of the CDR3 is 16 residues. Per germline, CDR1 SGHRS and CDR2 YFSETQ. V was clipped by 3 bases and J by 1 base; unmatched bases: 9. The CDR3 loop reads CASSSRASGSQETQYF. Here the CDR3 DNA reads TGCGCCAGCAGCTCCAGAGCTAGCGGATCCCAAGAGACCCAGTACTTC.

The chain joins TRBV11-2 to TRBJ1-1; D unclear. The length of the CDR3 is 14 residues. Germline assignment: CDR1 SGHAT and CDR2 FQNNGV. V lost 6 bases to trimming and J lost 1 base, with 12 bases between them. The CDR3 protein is CASSSPPGNTEAFF. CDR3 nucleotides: TGTGCCAGCAGTTCGCCCCCTGGGAACACTGAAGCTTTCTTT.

This CDR3 is CASSWTSGGTLYEQFF. DNA of the CDR3: TGCGCCAGCAGCTGGACTAGCGGCGGGACTCTCTATGAGCAGTTCTTC. The rearrangement joins TRBV5-1 to TRBJ2-1; 10 bases line up with TRBD2. The CDR3 has 16 residues. The germline gives CDR1 SGHRS, CDR2 YFSETQ. Trimming took 3 bases from V and 8 from J; bases not matched to a gene: 11.